This T cell receptor beta chain was captured in a study of cytomegalovirus exposure and HLA in healthy donors. Primers: 60 Vbeta forward and 13 Jbeta reverse. Assay used: immunoSEQ multiplex PCR; TCRdb lists only in-frame clones, some missing. The sample lists more than 95,000 clones; 60% to 80% were seen once. The V and J ends lost 3 bases and 5 bases respectively, with 7 bases between them. CDR1 and CDR2 (germline): DFQATT, SNEGSKA (reference sequence). The CDR3 contains 11 residues. Specimen: PBMCs. The clonotype originates from a man aged 25 to 40 in good health and CMV-seronegative. The gene calls are TRBV20-1 and TRBJ2-5; a possible D gene is TRBD2 (5 bases). CDR3 loop: CSASTGETQYF. The CDR3 DNA reads as TGCAGTGCTAGCACGGGGGAGACCCAGTACTTC.